This T cell receptor beta chain was captured in a study of cytomegalovirus exposure and HLA in healthy donors. Study results and caveats: Accounts indicate the classifier identified cytomegalovirus status with strong specificity and sensitivity.

The data were produced by immunoSEQ multiplex PCR, yet TCRdb's version contains in-frame clones alone and is incomplete. The data show 100,000 to 150,000 clones, with approximately 90% seen just once and less than 2% held by the top ten. The CDR3 sequence is 14 residues long. V trimming: 4 bases; J trimming: 5 bases; junction bases outside the gene matches: 2. Looked up from germline, CDR1 is LGHNA and CDR2 is YSLEER. As to this clone: Its matching antigen is unknown.

The donors were members of the validation cohort comprising roughly 130 subjects, separate from the approximately 630-subject first cohort. This receptor was taken from a woman under 30 in good health and CMV-seronegative. The chain is built from TRBV4-3 and TRBJ2-1; 10 bases are a match to TRBD2. The sequencing input was PBMCs. CDR3 loop: CASSPGLADNEQFF. As DNA, the CDR3 is TGCGCCAGCAGCCCCGGACTAGCGGACAATGAGCAGTTCTTC.